These 7 T cell receptor beta chains were sequenced from one sample in a study of cytomegalovirus exposure and HLA in healthy donors. This PCR relied on a set of 60 Vbeta primers and 13 Jbeta primers. The assay was immunoSEQ multiplex PCR, and TCRdb's table has in-frame clones only and misses some. Here the sample spans 100,000 or so clones, approximately 76% being singletons. Sequenced material: PBMCs. These receptor sequences come from a man aged 30 to 39 in good health and CMV-seropositive.

The CDR3, as DNA: TGTGCCAGTAGTATGAGCAAGGGGCCCGAAAAACTGTTTTTT. This gives the protein CASSMSKGPEKLFF. This chain links TRBV19 with TRBJ1-4; a possible D gene is TRBD1 (5 bases). CDR3 size: 14 residues. Trimming took off 3 bases at V and 8 bases at J, with 13 bases between the two ends. The germline CDR1 and CDR2 sequences are LNHDA and SQIVND (reference sequence).

In this sample, this clone turned up once. This rearrangement joins TRBV5-6 to TRBJ1-4; perhaps TRBD1 as D (6 bases). The germline V and J ends were trimmed by 6 bases and 4 bases, with 22 bases remaining between them. The V gene's germline CDR1 is SGHDT and CDR2 YYEEEE. CDR3 length: 17 amino acids. The CDR3 is CASTIAAWGPNNEKLFF. The CDR3 DNA reads as TGTGCCAGCACCATTGCGGCTTGGGGGCCGAATAATGAAAAACTGTTTTTT.

This sequence joins TRBV4-1 and TRBJ2-3, with 13 bases aligning to TRBD2. CDR1 MGHRA and CDR2 YSYEKL come from the germline V gene. This CDR3 spans 17 amino acids. Germline trimming cut 4 bases from V and 0 bases from J; bases unmatched to any gene: 4. The CDR3 here is CASSLRLAGGSTDTQYF. In DNA, the CDR3 is TGCGCCAGCAGCCTGAGACTAGCGGGGGGTAGCACAGATACGCAGTATTTT.

The V gene is TRBV29-1, the J gene TRBJ2-1; 9 nucleotides line up with TRBD2. Germline CDR1 SQVTM, CDR2 ANQGSEA. V gave up 4 bases and J gave up 9 bases; unmatched junction bases: 4. The CDR3 has 12 residues. CDR3 sequence (DNA): TGCAGCGTTGTCGGCGGGAGGGTTGAGCAGTTCTTC. Translating gives CSVVGGRVEQFF.

The CDR3, as DNA: TGTGCCAGCATGAGGGGACAGTCAGATCAGCCCCAGCATTTT. As protein: CASMRGQSDQPQHF. The chain carries TRBV2 and TRBJ1-5; 7 positions agree with TRBD1. The CDR3 has 14 amino acids. In germline, CDR1 is SNHLY, CDR2 FYNNEI. With V trimmed by 7 bases and J by 5 bases, 8 bases remained unmatched.

This chain uses TRBV6-6 with TRBJ1-4, with D tentatively TRBD1 (6 bases). Trimming pared 8 bases from V and 10 bases from J, leaving 26 bases between. Germline CDR1 reads MNHNY; CDR2 reads SVGAGI (reference sequence). The CDR3 is 16 amino acids. The CDR3 sequence: CASAGEGGGATGKLFF. CDR3 nucleotide sequence: TGTGCCAGCGCTGGCGAAGGGGGGGGCGCAACGGGAAAACTGTTTTTT.

The chain has TRBV25-1 and TRBJ2-2; D is perhaps TRBD1 (5 bases). Trimming left V 2 bases short and J 4 bases short, with 14 bases between. This CDR3 is 16 amino acids long. Germline assignment: CDR1 MGHDK and CDR2 SYGVNS. CDR3 nucleotides: TGTGCCAGCAGTGAAGTAGGGGCCTGGGGCACCGGGGAGCTGTTTTTT. Its translation: CASSEVGAWGTGELFF.